This TCR beta chain originates from a study of shared clonotypes between healthy human individuals. Across the whole study: CD4 naive cells filled three plates per donor, CD4 memory three, CD8 naive two and CD8 memory one.

This clone was found many times. The V end was cut by 1 base, the J end by 2 bases, with 18 bases between. Looked up from germline, CDR1 is SGHAT and CDR2 is FQNNGV. The CDR3 consists of 18 residues. Repertoires were generated with immunoSEQ multiplex PCR, while TCRdb's copy carries only in-frame clones and drops some. The table has some 790,000 clones, roughly two thirds seen once; the top ten hold around 1.7%. Sample: memory CD4+ T cells sorted from blood. Indicated subset: CD45RA-negative fraction. J is TRBJ2-1 and V is TRBV11-2; the D gene is possibly TRBD2 (6 bases). The receptor's source is a woman in her 30s in good health. The CDR3 nucleotides are TGTGCCAGCAGCTTAGGTTTGACGGTGACTAGTGCCTACAATGAGCAGTTCTTC. As protein: CASSLGLTVTSAYNEQFF.